The rows below give T cell receptor beta chains drawn from one sample of a study of cytotoxic CD8 clonotypes in ibrutinib-treated CLL. The method was immunoSEQ multiplex PCR; TCRdb's version includes in-frame clones alone and lacks a portion of them. Of some 10,000 clones listed, 79% are singletons. This specimen was PBMCs, taken at disease progression, from a patient treated with ibrutinib. Source of these receptors: a human donor with chronic lymphocytic leukemia. The CDR3 runs from the conserved cysteine through the conserved F or W. Each record gives: D gene, J gene, V gene, CDR3 DNA, CDR3 protein. D genes are given only for firm matches.

>-|TRBJ2-5|TRBV5-6
TGTGCCAGCAGCTCGGTTCCGTTAAAAGAGACCCAGTACTTC
CASSSVPLKETQYF
>TRBD2|TRBJ2-1|TRBV9
TGTGCCAGCAGCGTCCTAGCGGGGGGAGGGGATGAGCAGTTCTTC
CASSVLAGGGDEQFF
>TRBD2|TRBJ2-1|TRBV10-1
TGCGCCAGCAGTGAATTCGGGACTAGTGGGAGCGGAGAGCAGTTCTTC
CASSEFGTSGSGEQFF
>-|TRBJ1-3|TRBV27
TGTGCCAGCAGTGCCTCCACAGGGTTTACTGGAAACACCATATATTTT
CASSASTGFTGNTIYF
>TRBD1|TRBJ2-4|TRBV9
TGTGCCAGCAGCGTGACAAACAGGGGCGACATTCAGTACTTC
CASSVTNRGDIQYF
>TRBD1|TRBJ2-5|TRBV27
TGTGCCAGCAGGGGGACAGGGCGGGAGACCCAGTACTTC
CASRGTGRETQYF
>-|TRBJ1-1|TRBV30
TGTGCCTGGAGTGTACTTTTCGGCGTGGGGAGCGGCATAGGGAAAGCTTTCTTT
CAWSVLFGVGSGIGKAFF
>TRBD2|TRBJ2-1|TRBV4-1
TGCGCCAGCAGAAGGACTAGCAGCTCCTACAATGAGCAGTTCTTC
CASRRTSSSYNEQFF
>TRBD1|TRBJ1-1|TRBV5-1
TGCGCCAGCAGCGACAGGGTTTTCGGTACTGAAGCTTTCTTT
CASSDRVFGTEAFF
>TRBD2|TRBJ2-5|TRBV5-1
TGCGCCAGCAGCTTGAACGGACTAGCGGGAGGCAAAGAGACCCAGTACTTC
CASSLNGLAGGKETQYF
>-|TRBJ1-2|TRBV5-6
TGTGCCAGCAGCTTCATGTTCCAGGTTCTTGATGGCTACACCTTC
CASSFMFQVLDGYTF
>TRBD1|TRBJ1-1|TRBV27
TGTGCCAGCAGTACGACCGGGACAGTGAACACTGAAGCTTTCTTT
CASSTTGTVNTEAFF
>TRBD1|TRBJ1-5|TRBV5-6
TGTGCCAGCAGCTTTCGGGACAGGGGACGTCAGCCCCAGCATTTT
CASSFRDRGRQPQHF
>-|TRBJ2-4|TRBV2
TGTGCCAGCAAGGACGAAAACATTCAGTACTTC
CASKDENIQYF
>-|TRBJ2-7|TRBV6-5
TGTGCCAGCAGAGGGTCGGTTGGCCGCTACGAGCAGCACTTC
CASRGSVGRYEQHF